One sample yielded the 9 T cell receptor beta chains listed below, sequenced in a study of PD-L1 blockade in urothelial cancer. Using immunoSEQ multiplex PCR, the repertoire was profiled, and TCRdb retains in-frame clones only, with some absent. Among 20,000 to 30,000 clones listed, less than 90% were seen once. This material consisted of PBMCs, taken around atezolizumab (anti-PD-L1) treatment. All receptors derive from a man between 60 and 75 years old with urothelial cancer.

The genes are TRBV4-1 and TRBJ2-1, with TRBD2 identical over 12 bases. CDR1 is MGHRA, CDR2 YSYEKL, per germline. V gave up 3 bases and J gave up 15 bases; unmatched junction bases: 9. This CDR3 is built from 14 residues. Here the CDR3 reads CASSQTTSGRNLFF. CDR3 nucleotides: TGCGCCAGCAGCCAGACTACTAGCGGGAGGAATCTGTTCTTC.

The chain carries TRBV7-9 and TRBJ1-6; tentative D call: TRBD1 (6 bases). Germline CDR1 is SEHNR and CDR2 is FQNEAQ (reference sequence). V was trimmed by 6 bases and J by 0 bases, leaving 12 bases between them. The CDR3 covers 16 residues. In nucleotides, the CDR3 is TGTGCCAGCAGTTCAACAGGGATCTCCTATAATTCACCCCTCCACTTT. This gives the protein CASSSTGISYNSPLHF.

This clone was counted once. The rearrangement links TRBV13 to TRBJ1-3; 9 nucleotides agree with TRBD1. The CDR3 contains 15 residues. V lost 4 bases and J lost 8; bases outside the gene matches: 9. The germline V gene has CDR1 PRHDT and CDR2 FYEKMQ (reference sequence). In nucleotides, the CDR3 is TGTGCCAGCAGCTCACCGGGACAGGGAAGAGACACCATATATTTT. It specifies CASSSPGQGRDTIYF.

This clone was seen once. V gene TRBV5-5 combines with J gene TRBJ1-2; D is unclear. Germline CDR1 is SGHKS and CDR2 is YYEKEE (reference sequence). CDR3 size: 14 residues. V lost 4 bases to trimming and J lost 4 bases, with 14 bases between them. The CDR3 sequence: CASSLGGGGYGYTF. The CDR3 DNA is TGTGCCAGCAGCCTAGGTGGAGGCGGCTATGGCTACACCTTC.

The chain recombines TRBV7-9 with TRBJ2-1; D gene unclear. Trimming stripped 5 bases from V and 6 bases from J, with 8 bases between. The CDR3 is made up of 12 amino acids. Germline lookup yields CDR1 SEHNR and CDR2 FQNEAQ (reference sequence). The CDR3 sequence is CASSGPGNEQFF. CDR3 sequence (DNA): TGTGCCAGCAGCGGCCCGGGCAATGAGCAGTTCTTC.

The genes are TRBV5-4 and TRBJ2-7; 8 bases line up with TRBD1. The germline V gene encodes CDR1 SGHNT and CDR2 YYREEE (reference sequence). The ends lost 10 bases at V and 5 bases at J; junction bases unmatched: 14. CDR3 length: 14 amino acids. CDR3 residues: CAVRSDRAKNEQYF. The CDR3 region has the DNA TGTGCCGTCCGGTCGGACAGGGCGAAAAACGAGCAGTACTTC.

This clone is a singleton in its sample. V gene TRBV30 combines with J gene TRBJ2-7; tentatively, D is TRBD1 (6 bases). The CDR3 is 14 amino acids. Trimming took off 0 bases at V and 3 bases at J, with 12 bases between the two ends. The germline gives CDR1 GTSNPN, CDR2 SVGIG (reference sequence). In nucleotides, the CDR3 is TGTGCCTGGAGTGTATGGGGGCAGTACTACGAGCAGTACTTC. It yields the protein CAWSVWGQYYEQYF.

The rearrangement uses TRBV4-1 and TRBJ2-7; D unclear. The CDR3 is 15 amino acids. Trimming stripped 4 bases from V and 1 base from J, with 14 bases between. CDR1 and CDR2 from the germline V gene are MGHRA and YSYEKL. This chain's CDR3 is CASSLGVGRSYEQYF. CDR3 nucleotides: TGCGCCAGCAGCCTAGGAGTCGGTCGATCCTACGAGCAGTACTTC.

The J gene is TRBJ2-7, the V gene TRBV6-1; 9 bases fit TRBD1. The J segment lost 7 bases and the V segment lost 5 bases, leaving 12 bases of the junction unmatched. The CDR3 is 15 amino acids. Germline values: CDR1 MNHNS, CDR2 SASEGT. The CDR3 loop is CASSSGQGRIAEQYF. CDR3 sequence (DNA): TGTGCCAGCAGTTCGGGACAGGGACGCATCGCGGAGCAGTACTTC.